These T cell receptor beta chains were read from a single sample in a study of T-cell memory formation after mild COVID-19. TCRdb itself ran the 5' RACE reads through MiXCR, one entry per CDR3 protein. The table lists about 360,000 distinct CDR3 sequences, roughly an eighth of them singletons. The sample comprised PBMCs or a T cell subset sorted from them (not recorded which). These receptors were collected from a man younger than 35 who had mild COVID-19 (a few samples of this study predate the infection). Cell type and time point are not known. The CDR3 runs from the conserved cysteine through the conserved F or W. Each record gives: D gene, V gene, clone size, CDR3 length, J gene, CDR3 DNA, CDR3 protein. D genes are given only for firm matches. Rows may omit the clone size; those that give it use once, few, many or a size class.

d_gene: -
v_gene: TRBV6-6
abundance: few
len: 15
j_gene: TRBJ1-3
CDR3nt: TGTGCCAGCACCCTGAGAGAGGGATCCAAAAACACCATATATTTT
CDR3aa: CASTLREGSKNTIYF

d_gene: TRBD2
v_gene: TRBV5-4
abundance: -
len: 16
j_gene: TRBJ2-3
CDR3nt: TGTGCCAGCAGCTTTACTAGCGGGGGGGCCGGGGATACGCAGTATTTT
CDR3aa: CASSFTSGGAGDTQYF

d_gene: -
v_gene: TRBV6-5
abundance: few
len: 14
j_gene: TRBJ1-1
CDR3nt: TGTGCCAGCAGTTACTGGGGACGGAGCACTGAAGCTTTCTTT
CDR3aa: CASSYWGRSTEAFF

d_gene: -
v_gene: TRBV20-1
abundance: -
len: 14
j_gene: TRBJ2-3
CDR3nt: TGCAGGGCTTGGAAGGGAACTAGCACAGATACGCAGTATTTT
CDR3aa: CRAWKGTSTDTQYF

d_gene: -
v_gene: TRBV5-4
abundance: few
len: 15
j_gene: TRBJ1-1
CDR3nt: TGTGCCAGCAGCTTGGTTTTGGGTATTGGAACTGAAGCTTTCTTT
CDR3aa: CASSLVLGIGTEAFF

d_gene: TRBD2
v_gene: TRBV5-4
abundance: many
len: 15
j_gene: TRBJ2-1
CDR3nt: TGTGCCAGCAGCAGTAGCGGGGGGGTTTACAATGAGCAGTTCTTC
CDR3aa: CASSSSGGVYNEQFF

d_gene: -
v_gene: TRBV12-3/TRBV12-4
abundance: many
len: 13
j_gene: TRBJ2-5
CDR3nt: TGTGCCAGCAGTCTCAACTGGGGAGAGACCCAGTACTTC
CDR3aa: CASSLNWGETQYF

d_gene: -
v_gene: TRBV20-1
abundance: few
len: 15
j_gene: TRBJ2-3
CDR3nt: TGCAGTGCTAGAGATTTTGGGGGAATGACAGATACGCAGTATTTT
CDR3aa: CSARDFGGMTDTQYF

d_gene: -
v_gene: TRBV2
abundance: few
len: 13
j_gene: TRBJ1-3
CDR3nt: TGTGCCAGCAGTGAAGGCAGGGGAAACACCATATATTTT
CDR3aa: CASSEGRGNTIYF

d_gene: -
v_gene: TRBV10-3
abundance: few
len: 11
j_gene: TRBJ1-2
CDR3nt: TGTGCCATCATGGGCGGGTACGGCTACACCTTC
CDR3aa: CAIMGGYGYTF

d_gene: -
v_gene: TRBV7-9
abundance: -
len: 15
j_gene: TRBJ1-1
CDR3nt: TGTGCCAGCAGCTTAGTACGCCTCATGAACACTGAAGCTTTCTTT
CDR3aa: CASSLVRLMNTEAFF

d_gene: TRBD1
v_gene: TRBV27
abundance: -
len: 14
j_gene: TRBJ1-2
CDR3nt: TGTGCCAGCAGTCATGGGGACAGGGCGGATGGCTACACCTTC
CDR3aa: CASSHGDRADGYTF

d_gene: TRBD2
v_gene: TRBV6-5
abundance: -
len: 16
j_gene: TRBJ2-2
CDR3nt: TGTGCCAGCAGTTACGGGACTAGCGGGGCGGGCGGGGAGCTGTTTTTT
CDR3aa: CASSYGTSGAGGELFF

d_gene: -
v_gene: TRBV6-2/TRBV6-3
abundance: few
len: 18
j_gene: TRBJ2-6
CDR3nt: TGTGCCAGCAGTTACTTTTCAGGGAAAGTTGCTGGGGCCAACGTCCTGACTTTC
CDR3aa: CASSYFSGKVAGANVLTF

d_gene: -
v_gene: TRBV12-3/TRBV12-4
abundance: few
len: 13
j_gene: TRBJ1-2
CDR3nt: TGTGCCAGCAGTTTCCGGGGGTTCTATGGCTACACCTTC
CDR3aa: CASSFRGFYGYTF

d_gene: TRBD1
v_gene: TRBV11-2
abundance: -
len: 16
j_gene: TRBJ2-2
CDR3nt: TGTGCCAGCAGCTCAATGGACAGGGCCGACGTCGGGGAGCTGTTTTTT
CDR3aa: CASSSMDRADVGELFF

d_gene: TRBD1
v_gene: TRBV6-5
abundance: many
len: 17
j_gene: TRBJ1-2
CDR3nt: TGTGCCAGCAGTTACTCGTGGGACAGGGGTCTCGGCTATGGCTACACCTTC
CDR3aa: CASSYSWDRGLGYGYTF

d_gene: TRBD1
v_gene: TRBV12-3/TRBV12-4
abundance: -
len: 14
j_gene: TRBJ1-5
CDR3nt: TGTGCCAGCAGTTGGGGAACGAACAGGGGGCCCCAGCATTTT
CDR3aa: CASSWGTNRGPQHF

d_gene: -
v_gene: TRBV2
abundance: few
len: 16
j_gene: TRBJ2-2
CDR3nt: TGTGCCAGCAGTCGGTCGAGGGGGGGAAACACCGGGGAGCTGTTTTTT
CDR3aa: CASSRSRGGNTGELFF

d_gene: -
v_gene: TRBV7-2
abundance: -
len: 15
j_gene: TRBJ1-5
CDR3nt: TGTGCCAGCAGCTTAGGGTCTTTAGGGAGTCAGCCCCAGCATTTT
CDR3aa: CASSLGSLGSQPQHF

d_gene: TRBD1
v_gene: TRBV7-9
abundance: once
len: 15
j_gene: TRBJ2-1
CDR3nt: TGTGCCAGCAGTACTTGGACAGGGTCTGGCAATGAGCAGTTCTTC
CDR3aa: CASSTWTGSGNEQFF

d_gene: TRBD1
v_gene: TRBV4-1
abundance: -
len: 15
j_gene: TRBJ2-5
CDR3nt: TGCGCCAGCAGCCAAGGGGACAGGGGTCAAGAGACCCAGTACTTC
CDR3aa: CASSQGDRGQETQYF

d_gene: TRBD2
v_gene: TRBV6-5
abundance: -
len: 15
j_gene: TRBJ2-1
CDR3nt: TGTGCCAGCAGACAACAAGCGGGGGGGCCTTATGAGCAGTTCTTC
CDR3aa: CASRQQAGGPYEQFF

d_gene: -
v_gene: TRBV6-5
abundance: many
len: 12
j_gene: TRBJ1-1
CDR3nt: TGTGCCAGCGTGGGGTCGCATCTTGAAGCTTTCTTT
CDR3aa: CASVGSHLEAFF

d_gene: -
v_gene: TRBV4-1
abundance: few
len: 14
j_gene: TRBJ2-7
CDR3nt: TGTGCCAGCTCACCAGGTCAGAGCTCCTACGAGCAGTACTTC
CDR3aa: CASSPGQSSYEQYF

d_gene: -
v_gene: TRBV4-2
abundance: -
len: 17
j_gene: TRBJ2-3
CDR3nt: TGTGCCAGCAGCCGGGGAGTAGCGGAGTCTTTCACAGATACGCAGTATTTT
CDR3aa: CASSRGVAESFTDTQYF

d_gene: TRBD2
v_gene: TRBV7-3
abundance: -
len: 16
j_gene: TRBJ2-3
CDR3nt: TGTGCCAGCAGCCTAGGGGTAGCGGGGGCCGCAGATACGCAGTATTTT
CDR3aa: CASSLGVAGAADTQYF

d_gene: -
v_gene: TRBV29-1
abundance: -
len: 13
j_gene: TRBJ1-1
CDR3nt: TGCAGCGTTCAGCAGGGTGTGTTTACTGAAGCTTTCTTT
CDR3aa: CSVQQGVFTEAFF

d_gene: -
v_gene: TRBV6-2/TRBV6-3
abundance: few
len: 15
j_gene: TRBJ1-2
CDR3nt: TGTGCCAGCAGTTACCCTCCCACGGACGTCTATGGCTACACCTTC
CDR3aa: CASSYPPTDVYGYTF

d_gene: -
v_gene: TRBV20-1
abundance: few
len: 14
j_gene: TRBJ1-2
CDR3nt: TGCAGTGCTAGAATTGTGGGTGTCGGCTATGGCTACACCTTC
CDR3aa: CSARIVGVGYGYTF

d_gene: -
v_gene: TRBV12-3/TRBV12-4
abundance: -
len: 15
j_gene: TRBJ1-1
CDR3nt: TGTGCCAGCTTTATAGGACGGGGATCTAACACTGAAGCTTTCTTT
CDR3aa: CASFIGRGSNTEAFF

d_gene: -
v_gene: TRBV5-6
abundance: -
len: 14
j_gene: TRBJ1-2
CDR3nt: TGTGCCAGCAGCTTGAATCGGTGGACCCGCGGCTACACCTTC
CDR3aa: CASSLNRWTRGYTF

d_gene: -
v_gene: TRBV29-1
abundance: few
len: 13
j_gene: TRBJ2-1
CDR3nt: TGCAGCGTTGAAGACGAGACGGATTTTGAGCAGTTCTTC
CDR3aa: CSVEDETDFEQFF

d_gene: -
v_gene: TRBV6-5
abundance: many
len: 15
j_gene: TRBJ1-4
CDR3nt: TGTGCCAGCAGCACCGAGGGCAGGGGTAATGAAAAACTGTTTTTT
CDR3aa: CASSTEGRGNEKLFF

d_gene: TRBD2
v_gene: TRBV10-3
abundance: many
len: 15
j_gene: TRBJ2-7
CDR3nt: TGTGCCATCAGTGAGTCGACTAGCGGGGGCGACGAGCAGTACTTC
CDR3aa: CAISESTSGGDEQYF

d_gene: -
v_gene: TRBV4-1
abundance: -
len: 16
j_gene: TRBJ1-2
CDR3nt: TGCGCCAGCAGCGATTTCCGGACCGGCGAAGTCTATGGCTACACCTTC
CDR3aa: CASSDFRTGEVYGYTF

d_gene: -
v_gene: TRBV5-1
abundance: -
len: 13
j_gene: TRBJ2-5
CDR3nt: TGCGCCAGCAGCTTTGGGACTCACGAGACCCAGTACTTC
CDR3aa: CASSFGTHETQYF

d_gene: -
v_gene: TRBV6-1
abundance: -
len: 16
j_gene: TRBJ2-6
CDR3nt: TGTGCCAGCAGTGAAGCGCACGGTACTGGGGCCAACGTCCTGACTTTC
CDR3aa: CASSEAHGTGANVLTF

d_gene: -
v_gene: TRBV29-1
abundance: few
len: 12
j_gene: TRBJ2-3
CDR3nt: TGCAGCGCTCCGTCAGGGGGAGGTACGCAGTATTTT
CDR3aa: CSAPSGGGTQYF

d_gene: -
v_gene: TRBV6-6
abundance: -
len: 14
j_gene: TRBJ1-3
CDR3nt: TGTGCCAGCAGTTACTCGGGTAACGGGAACACCATATATTTT
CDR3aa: CASSYSGNGNTIYF

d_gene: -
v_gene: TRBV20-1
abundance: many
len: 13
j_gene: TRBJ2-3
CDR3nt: TGCAGTGCTAGAGAAAAGAGAACAGATACGCAGTATTTT
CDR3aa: CSAREKRTDTQYF

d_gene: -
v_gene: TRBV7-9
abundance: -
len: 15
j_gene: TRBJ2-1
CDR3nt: TGTGCCAGCAGCCCCGTAGGACACAGCTACAATGAGCAGTTCTTC
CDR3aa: CASSPVGHSYNEQFF

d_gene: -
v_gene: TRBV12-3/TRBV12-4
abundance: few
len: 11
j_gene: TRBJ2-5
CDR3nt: TGTGCCAGCAGCCATACAGAGACCCAGTACTTC
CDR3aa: CASSHTETQYF

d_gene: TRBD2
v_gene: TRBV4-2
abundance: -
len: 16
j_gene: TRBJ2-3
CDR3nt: TGTGCCAGCAGCCAGGTTCTAGCGGGGGCCAGAGATACGCAGTATTTT
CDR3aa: CASSQVLAGARDTQYF

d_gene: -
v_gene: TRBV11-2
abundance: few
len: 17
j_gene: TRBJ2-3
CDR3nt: TGTGCCAGCAGCTTAGGGCGCCTCGGAGGGAGCACAGATACGCAGTATTTT
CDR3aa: CASSLGRLGGSTDTQYF

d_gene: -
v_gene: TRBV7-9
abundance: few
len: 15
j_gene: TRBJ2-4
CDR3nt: TGTGCCGGCAGCCACGGACCATTAGGCGAAAACATTCAGTACTTC
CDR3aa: CAGSHGPLGENIQYF

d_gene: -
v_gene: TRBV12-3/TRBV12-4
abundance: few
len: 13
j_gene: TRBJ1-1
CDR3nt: TGTGCCAGCAGTTTATGGGGCCAGGGTGAAGCTTTCTTT
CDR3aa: CASSLWGQGEAFF

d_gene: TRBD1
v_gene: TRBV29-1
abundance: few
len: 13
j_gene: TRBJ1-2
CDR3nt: TGCAGCGTTCCCAGGACAGGGGAGGGTGGCTACACCTTC
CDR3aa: CSVPRTGEGGYTF

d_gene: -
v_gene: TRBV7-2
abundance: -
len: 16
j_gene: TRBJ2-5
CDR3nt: TGTGCCAGCAGCTTAGCGGCCAGGGTGGTCCAAGAGACCCAGTACTTC
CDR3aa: CASSLAARVVQETQYF

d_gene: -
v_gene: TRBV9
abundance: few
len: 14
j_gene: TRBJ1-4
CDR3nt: TGTGCCAGCAGCGTAGGGGACGGCTCTGAAAAACTGTTTTTT
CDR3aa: CASSVGDGSEKLFF

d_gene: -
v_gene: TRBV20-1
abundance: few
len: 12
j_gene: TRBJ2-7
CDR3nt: TGCAGTGGCGCTAGTGATCAGGACGAGCAGTACTTC
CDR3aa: CSGASDQDEQYF

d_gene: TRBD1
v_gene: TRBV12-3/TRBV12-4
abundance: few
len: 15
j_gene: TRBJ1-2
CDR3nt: TGTGCCAGCAGTTACCTGGACAGGGAGCACTATGGCTACACCTTC
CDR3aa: CASSYLDREHYGYTF

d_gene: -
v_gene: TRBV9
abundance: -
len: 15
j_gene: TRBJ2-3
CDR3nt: TGTGCCAGCAGCGTAACCCCAACCCAGGGGTATACGCAGTATTTT
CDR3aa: CASSVTPTQGYTQYF

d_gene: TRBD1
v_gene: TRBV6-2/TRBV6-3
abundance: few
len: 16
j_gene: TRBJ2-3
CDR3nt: TGTGCCAGCAGTAACCTCCGGGACAGACCCACAGATACGCAGTATTTT
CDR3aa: CASSNLRDRPTDTQYF

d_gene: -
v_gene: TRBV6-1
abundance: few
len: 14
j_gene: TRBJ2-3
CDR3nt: TGTGCCAGCAGTGACTTAATACGGGCGGATACGCAGTATTTT
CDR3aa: CASSDLIRADTQYF

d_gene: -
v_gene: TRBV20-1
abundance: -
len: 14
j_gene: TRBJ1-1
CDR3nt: TGCAGTGCGAGATCTCAACAGGCGAACACTGAAGCTTTCTTT
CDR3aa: CSARSQQANTEAFF

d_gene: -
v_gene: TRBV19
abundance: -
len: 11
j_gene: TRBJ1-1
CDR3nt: TGTGCCAGTACAAGAAGCCTTGAAGCTTTCTTT
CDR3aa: CASTRSLEAFF

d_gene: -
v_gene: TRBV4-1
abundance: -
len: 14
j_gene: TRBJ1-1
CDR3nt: TGCGCCAGCAGCCAAGCTGAGGGCCTCACTGAAGCTTTCTTT
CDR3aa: CASSQAEGLTEAFF